This T cell receptor beta chain was observed in a study of cytomegalovirus exposure and HLA in healthy donors. CDR1 WSHSY and CDR2 SAAADI come from the germline V gene. V was shortened by 9 bases and J by 8 bases, with 16 bases between the two germline ends. The CDR3 length is 12 residues. To note about this clone: Its cognate antigen is unknown.

Study findings and constraints: Later, an analysis showed that TCR beta chains associated with HLA were more clonally expanded than others that were equally common. Upon later analysis, TCR association rates were observed to vary by HLA locus, being highest for DRB1 and lowest for HLA-C.

13 Jbeta primers and 60 Vbeta primers were used for the PCR. Produced via immunoSEQ multiplex PCR; TCRdb's table is partial and in-frame only. Of roughly 200,000 clones listed, less than 80% were seen once; the top ten hold approximately 4%. This TCR came from a woman aged 25 to 39 in good health and CMV-seropositive. The gene calls are TRBV10-2 and TRBJ2-5, with TRBD1 as a possible D gene (5 bases). The sequenced sample was PBMCs. This CDR3 is CASTTAAGTQYF. For the CDR3, the DNA is TGCGCCAGTACGACAGCTGCTGGAACCCAGTACTTC.